These 5 T cell receptor beta chains were all obtained from the same sample, sequenced in a study of cytomegalovirus exposure and HLA in healthy donors. In the PCR, 60 Vbeta and 13 Jbeta primers were used. The data were produced by immunoSEQ multiplex PCR, yet TCRdb's version contains in-frame clones alone and is incomplete. The repertoire includes about 120,000 clones, about 80% of them detected once, and 1.5% sits in the top ten. Specimen: PBMCs. The receptor set was obtained from a woman aged 18-29 years in good health and CMV-seronegative.

The chain uses TRBV5-6 and TRBJ2-6; D might be TRBD2 (6 bases). CDR3 length: 19 residues. Germline V gene data show CDR1 as SGHDT and CDR2 as YYEEEE. Trimming took off 3 bases at V and 0 bases at J, with 19 bases between the two ends. The CDR3 DNA reads as TGTGCCAGCAGCTCAACCCGGGACTTAACCTCCTCTGGGGCCAACGTCCTGACTTTC. Translating gives CASSSTRDLTSSGANVLTF. Full variable domain (rest looked up from reference TRBV5-6 and TRBJ2-6): DAGVTQSPTHLIKTRGQQVTLRCSPKSGHDTVSWYQQALGQGPQFIFQYYEEEERQRGNFPDRFSGHQFPNYSSELNVNALLLGDSALYLCASSSTRDLTSSGANVLTFGAGSRLTVL.

The chain uses TRBV5-1 and TRBJ2-1; D call uncertain. Trimming cost V 3 bases and J 5 bases, with 12 bases left between them. Germline-derived CDR1 and CDR2 are SGHRS and YFSETQ. This CDR3 contains 14 residues. For the CDR3, the DNA is TGCGCCAGCAGCTCCTTAGCCAAAAACAATGAGCAGTTCTTC. This gives the protein CASSSLAKNNEQFF.

The genes are TRBV28 and TRBJ1-4, with 9 bases lining up with TRBD1. J was trimmed by 0 bases and V by 6 bases; bases with no gene match: 8. This CDR3 has 17 amino acids. Germline CDR1 MDHEN, CDR2 SYDVKM. CDR3 loop: CASSPPGQGTTNEKLFF. In nucleotides, the CDR3 is TGTGCCAGCAGCCCTCCGGGACAGGGTACAACTAATGAAAAACTGTTTTTT.

V gene TRBV6-6 combines with J gene TRBJ1-5; possibly TRBD1 for D (6 bases). The CDR3 covers 15 residues. Looked up from germline, CDR1 is MNHNY and CDR2 is SVGAGI (reference sequence). Trimming took off 6 bases at V and 1 base at J, with 13 bases between the two ends. The DNA of the CDR3 is TGTGCCAGCAGCTCAGAGCAGGGGAGCAATCAGCCCCAGCATTTT. This gives the protein CASSSEQGSNQPQHF.

For the CDR3, the DNA is TGTGCCAGCAGCGTAGGGGTAGCGTCCAACCAAGAGACCCAGTACTTC. It yields the protein CASSVGVASNQETQYF. The chain carries TRBV9 and TRBJ2-5; possibly TRBD2 for D (5 bases). V was cut by 0 bases and J by 0 bases, with 12 bases left in between. This CDR3 contains 16 residues. The germline gives CDR1 SGDLS, CDR2 YYNGEE.